The rows below give T cell receptor beta chains drawn from one sample of a study of blood T cell repertoires in COVID-19. This table comes from immunoSEQ multiplex PCR, and its TCRdb copy is limited to in-frame clones, with some not included. Among more than 250,000 clones, 84% were seen once, and the ten largest hold less than 10%. Sequenced sample: peripheral blood. These receptors came from a human donor in a cohort sampled during active COVID-19. CDR3s include the opening cysteine and the closing phenylalanine or tryptophan. A D gene is named only where the DNA matches it firmly. Expanded clones get a size class; other rows say once, few or many, or leave the size out.

J	V	size	D	DNA	CDR3
TRBJ2-7	TRBV2	-	TRBD2	TGTGCCAGCAGTGAGGCTAGCGGGAGGGTCTCCGGCGAGCAGTACTTC	CASSEASGRVSGEQYF
TRBJ2-2	TRBV10-3	-	TRBD2	TGTGCCACCCGGGGAGCGGGGGGGCAAGGCGGGGAGCTGTTTTTT	CATRGAGGQGGELFF
TRBJ2-2	TRBV24-1	-	-	TGTGCCACCAGTGATTTGGGGCAGGGTGGCGGGGAGCTGTTTTTT	CATSDLGQGGGELFF
TRBJ1-6	TRBV4-1	-	-	TGCGCCAGCAGCCAACAATTGGGGAGCGATTCACCCCTCCACTTT	CASSQQLGSDSPLHF
TRBJ1-6	TRBV28	-	-	TGTGCCAGCAGTTTCGCGGGTCCATATTCACCCCTCCACTTT	CASSFAGPYSPLHF
TRBJ1-2	TRBV20-1	few	-	TGCAGTGCTAGTCCAGCCCGCGGGGGGGCATCTGGCTACACCTTC	CSASPARGGASGYTF
TRBJ1-6	TRBV3-1/TRBV3-2	-	-	TGTGCCAGCAGGCCTTATGGGGGCAATTCACCCCTCCACTTT	CASRPYGGNSPLHF
TRBJ2-2	TRBV3-1/TRBV3-2	-	-	TGTGCCAGCAGCCAAGATCAGATCGACAGAGCGAACACCGGGGAGCTGTTTTTT	CASSQDQIDRANTGELFF
TRBJ2-7	TRBV6-5	-	TRBD2	TGTGCCAGCAGTTACCACGGGGCTAGCGGGAGTAGTAAGCAGTACTTC	CASSYHGASGSSKQYF
TRBJ2-1	TRBV18	-	-	TGTGCCAGCCAGGTGGAGGACAATGAGCAGTTCTTC	CASQVEDNEQFF
TRBJ1-3	TRBV5-1	-	-	TGCGCCAGCAGCTTGGATTCAGCCGGGTCGGCGGACACCATATATTTT	CASSLDSAGSADTIYF
TRBJ1-6	TRBV28	many	-	TGTGCCAGCAGTTTGAGGGGGGGAGGGGACCATTCACCCCTCCACTTT	CASSLRGGGDHSPLHF
TRBJ1-1	TRBV5-4	-	TRBD1	TGTGCCAGCAGCCCCACGGACAGGGGCCCTGAAGCTTTCTTT	CASSPTDRGPEAFF